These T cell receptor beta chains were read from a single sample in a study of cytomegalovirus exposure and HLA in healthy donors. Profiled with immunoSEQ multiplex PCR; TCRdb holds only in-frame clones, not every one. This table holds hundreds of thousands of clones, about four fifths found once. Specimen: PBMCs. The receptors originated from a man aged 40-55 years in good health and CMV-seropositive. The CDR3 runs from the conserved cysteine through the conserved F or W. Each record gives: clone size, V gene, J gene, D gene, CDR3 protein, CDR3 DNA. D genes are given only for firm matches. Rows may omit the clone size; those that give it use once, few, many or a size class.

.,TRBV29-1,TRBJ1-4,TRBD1,CSAGQGPEKLFF,TGCAGCGCCGGACAGGGTCCTGAAAAACTGTTTTTT
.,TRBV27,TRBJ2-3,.,CASNWGGGTDTQYF,TGTGCCAGCAACTGGGGCGGTGGAACAGATACGCAGTATTTT
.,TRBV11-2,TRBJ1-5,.,CASSPSSSNQPQHF,TGTGCCAGCAGCCCGAGTTCAAGCAATCAGCCCCAGCATTTT
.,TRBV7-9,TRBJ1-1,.,CASSLRGRGGDVTEAFF,TGTGCCAGCAGCTTAAGGGGTCGGGGGGGCGATGTCACTGAAGCTTTCTTT
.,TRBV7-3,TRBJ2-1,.,CASSRGGSSYNEQFF,TGTGCCAGCTCTAGAGGAGGGAGCTCCTACAATGAGCAGTTCTTC
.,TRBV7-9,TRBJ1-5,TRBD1,CASSTTGDGNQPQHF,TGTGCCAGCAGCACTACAGGGGATGGCAATCAGCCCCAGCATTTT
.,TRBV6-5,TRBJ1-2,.,CASSTTGSYGYTF,TGTGCCAGCAGTACCACAGGGAGCTATGGCTACACCTTC
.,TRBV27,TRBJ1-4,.,CASSLGQDPMGVKLFF,TGTGCCAGCAGTCTCGGTCAGGACCCCATGGGAGTGAAACTGTTTTTT
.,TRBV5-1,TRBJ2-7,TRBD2,CASSLTAGGPTEQYF,TGCGCCAGCAGCTTGACAGCGGGAGGCCCTACAGAGCAGTACTTC
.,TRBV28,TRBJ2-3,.,CASSLPTSTDTQYF,TGTGCCAGCAGTTTACCGACTAGCACAGATACGCAGTATTTT
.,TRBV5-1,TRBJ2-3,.,CASSFSRLTDTQYF,TGCGCCAGCAGCTTTTCCAGGTTAACAGATACGCAGTATTTT
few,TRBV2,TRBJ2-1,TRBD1,CASSGRDRGRNEQFF,TGTGCCAGCAGTGGCCGGGACAGGGGTCGTAATGAGCAGTTCTTC
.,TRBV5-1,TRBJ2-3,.,CASSLGPSGTDTQYF,TGCGCCAGCAGCTTGGGGCCTAGCGGCACAGATACGCAGTATTTT
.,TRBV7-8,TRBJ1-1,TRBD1,CASSLDRTGNTEAFF,TGTGCCAGCAGCTTAGACAGGACAGGGAACACTGAAGCTTTCTTT
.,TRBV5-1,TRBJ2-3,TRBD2,CASTLAGGPGDTQYF,TGCGCCAGCACTCTAGCGGGAGGGCCAGGAGATACGCAGTATTTT
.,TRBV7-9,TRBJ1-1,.,CASNAGGQINTEAFF,TGTGCCAGCAACGCGGGCGGGCAGATTAACACTGAAGCTTTCTTT
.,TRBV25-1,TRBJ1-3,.,CASSEYPRQSSGNTIYF,TGTGCCAGCAGTGAATACCCGCGACAGTCCTCTGGAAACACCATATATTTT
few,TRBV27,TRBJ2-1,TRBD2,CASSLAGGGWNEQFF,TGTGCCAGCAGCCTAGCGGGAGGGGGGTGGAATGAGCAGTTCTTC
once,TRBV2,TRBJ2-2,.,CASSEARGGLDTGELFF,TGTGCCAGCAGTGAAGCGCGAGGAGGGCTGGACACCGGGGAGCTGTTTTTT
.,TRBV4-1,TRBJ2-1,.,CASSQRGNEQFF,TGCGCCAGCAGCCAAAGGGGGAATGAGCAGTTCTTC
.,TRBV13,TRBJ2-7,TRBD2,CASSFRTSGTKSSYEQYF,TGTGCCAGCAGCTTTCGGACTAGCGGAACAAAAAGCTCCTACGAGCAGTACTTC
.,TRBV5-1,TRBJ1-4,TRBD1,CASSPQGLGEKLFF,TGCGCCAGCAGCCCACAGGGGTTGGGTGAAAAACTGTTTTTT
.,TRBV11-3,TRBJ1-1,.,CASSLVTDDTEAFF,TGTGCCAGCAGCTTAGTAACAGACGACACTGAAGCTTTCTTT
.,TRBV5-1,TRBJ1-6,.,CASSLAVTAGLGSPLHF,TGCGCCAGCAGCTTGGCGGTGACGGCAGGTCTCGGATCACCCCTCCACTTT
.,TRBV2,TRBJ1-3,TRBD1,CASSDRTTGYSGNTIYF,TGTGCCAGCAGTGATAGAACGACAGGGTACTCTGGAAACACCATATATTTT
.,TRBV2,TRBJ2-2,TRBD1,CASSGRQGSKTGELFF,TGTGCCAGCAGTGGACGACAGGGCAGTAAAACCGGGGAGCTGTTTTTT
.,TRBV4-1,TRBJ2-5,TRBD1,CASSQVEGAQETQYF,TGCGCCAGCAGCCAAGTAGAGGGGGCGCAAGAGACCCAGTACTTC
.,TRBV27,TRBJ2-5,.,CASSTPNREGLRTQYF,TGTGCCAGCAGTACCCCCAACCGGGAAGGGTTGAGGACCCAGTACTTC
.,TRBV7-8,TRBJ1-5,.,CASSLSGEQPQHF,TGTGCCAGCAGCTTATCAGGGGAGCAGCCCCAGCATTTT
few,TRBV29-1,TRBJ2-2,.,CSVGGGQSTGELFF,TGCAGCGTTGGGGGCGGACAGTCCACCGGGGAGCTGTTTTTT
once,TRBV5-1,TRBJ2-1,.,CASSLLFDNEQFF,TGCGCCAGCAGCCTACTGTTCGACAATGAGCAGTTCTTC
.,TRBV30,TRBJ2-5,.,CAWIPDNGVRETQYF,TGTGCCTGGATTCCTGATAACGGGGTCCGAGAGACCCAGTACTTC
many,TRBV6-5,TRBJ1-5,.,CASSYQGNQPQHF,TGTGCCAGCAGTTACCAGGGGAATCAGCCCCAGCATTTT
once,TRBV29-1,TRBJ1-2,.,CSVEHPRGAYGYTF,TGCAGCGTTGAACACCCCAGGGGAGCCTATGGCTACACCTTC
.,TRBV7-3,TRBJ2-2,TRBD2,CASSLKLAGIDGELFF,TGTGCCAGCAGCTTAAAACTAGCGGGTATTGACGGGGAGCTGTTTTTT
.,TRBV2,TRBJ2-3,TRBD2,CASSANVLAGADTQYF,TGTGCCAGCAGTGCTAATGTACTAGCGGGAGCAGATACGCAGTATTTT